This T cell receptor (beta chain) was identified during a study of shared clonotypes between healthy human individuals. Repertoires were generated with immunoSEQ multiplex PCR, while TCRdb's copy carries only in-frame clones and drops some. Of around 2.3 million clones listed, approximately 94% are singletons. CDR3 length: 14 amino acids. Germline lookup yields CDR1 MNHEY and CDR2 SVGAGI. V was clipped by 6 bases and J by 0 bases, with 12 bases between them. The genes are TRBV6-5 and TRBJ2-7; weak D call: TRBD2 (6 bases). The specimen was naive CD4+ T cells sorted from blood. Noted subset: CD45RA+ positively selected. This TCR was sampled from a man aged 18 to 29 in good health. CDR3 bases: TGTGCCAGCAGAGCCCCCGGGAGCTCCTACGAGCAGTACTTC. It is translated as CASRAPGSSYEQYF.